The rows below give T cell receptor beta chains drawn from one sample of a study of blood T cell repertoires in COVID-19. Sequenced by immunoSEQ multiplex PCR; TCRdb stores in-frame clones only, minus some. The sample carries about 7,200 clones, roughly 90% recorded once. The sample was peripheral blood. These receptors were taken from a human donor in a cohort sampled during active COVID-19. Each CDR3 is given with its conserved first and last residue. The order of the fields is V gene, J gene, D gene, clone size, CDR3 DNA, CDR3 protein. D genes are given only for firm matches. Size is omitted from some rows. Given values are once, few, many or a class for expanded clones.

TRBV6-5	TRBJ1-1	.	.	TGTGCCAGCAGTTACTCGACGACCGGACATTACACTGAAGCTTTCTTT	CASSYSTTGHYTEAFF
TRBV4-1	TRBJ2-7	TRBD1	.	TGCGCCAGCAGCCTAGCCCGGGGGACAGGGGTTTACGAGCAGTACTTC	CASSLARGTGVYEQYF
TRBV19	TRBJ2-3	TRBD1	once	TGTGCCAGTAGTATAGATGGGACAGGGCCAAGAGATACGCAGTATTTT	CASSIDGTGPRDTQYF
TRBV5-4	TRBJ2-5	.	.	TGTGCCAGCAGCTTTTCAGCGGATGAGGAGACCCAGTACTTC	CASSFSADEETQYF
TRBV15	TRBJ2-1	TRBD2	.	TGTGCCACCAGCAGAGATGGAACTAGCGGGAGAATCTACAATGAGCAGTTCTTC	CATSRDGTSGRIYNEQFF
TRBV6-4	TRBJ2-3	.	.	TGTGCCAGCAGTGTCGACAGGACGGATACGCAGTATTTT	CASSVDRTDTQYF
TRBV11-2	TRBJ2-1	.	.	TGTGCCAGCAGCTTTTTAAATGAGCAGTTCTTC	CASSFLNEQFF
TRBV2	TRBJ1-2	.	.	TGTGCCAGCAGTGTAGACAGTAACTATGGCTACACCTTC	CASSVDSNYGYTF
TRBV9	TRBJ2-1	TRBD1	once	TGTGCCAGCAGCGTAGGGCACAGGGGGCTGTTGTACAATGAGCAGTTCTTC	CASSVGHRGLLYNEQFF
TRBV6-6	TRBJ2-1	.	.	TGTGCCAGCAGTTACGTAGGGGACTACAATGAGCAGTTCTTC	CASSYVGDYNEQFF